These 3 T cell receptor beta chains were sequenced from one sample in a study of T cell responses to AZD1222 COVID-19 vaccine. TCRdb's copy holds only in-frame clones and misses some; the assay was immunoSEQ multiplex PCR. The sample contains 95,000 to 120,000 clones, 88% of which appear only once. Sequences were derived from peripheral blood, sampled 28 days after the second AZD1222 dose. All receptors come from an adult who received the AZD1222 COVID-19 vaccine.

The genes are TRBV9 and TRBJ1-1; 7 positions agree with TRBD1. Germline V CDR1 and CDR2: SGDLS, YYNGEE. V lost 4 bases, J lost 0 bases, and 6 bases stayed unmatched. This CDR3 spans 15 amino acids. The CDR3 protein is CASSSRDSLNTEAFF. The DNA for the CDR3 is TGTGCCAGCAGCTCCCGGGACAGTCTGAACACTGAAGCTTTCTTT.

This clone came up a few times. V is TRBV4-3 and J is TRBJ2-7; D not certain. The germline gives CDR1 LGHNA, CDR2 YSLEER. The CDR3 is made up of 17 amino acids. Trimming removed 0 bases at V and 2 bases at J, with 17 bases between. CDR3 in amino acids: CASSQDHRQDYTYEQYF. For the CDR3, the DNA is TGCGCCAGCAGCCAAGACCACCGACAAGATTACACCTACGAGCAGTACTTC.

The chain joins TRBV10-3 to TRBJ2-3, with 7 bases lining up with TRBD1. CDR1 and CDR2 from the germline V gene are ENHRY and SYGVKD. V was clipped by 10 bases and J by 1 base; unmatched bases: 5. CDR3 length: 13 residues. CDR3 sequence: CANSGTGTDTQYF. The CDR3, as DNA: TGTGCCAACTCCGGGACAGGCACAGATACGCAGTATTTT.